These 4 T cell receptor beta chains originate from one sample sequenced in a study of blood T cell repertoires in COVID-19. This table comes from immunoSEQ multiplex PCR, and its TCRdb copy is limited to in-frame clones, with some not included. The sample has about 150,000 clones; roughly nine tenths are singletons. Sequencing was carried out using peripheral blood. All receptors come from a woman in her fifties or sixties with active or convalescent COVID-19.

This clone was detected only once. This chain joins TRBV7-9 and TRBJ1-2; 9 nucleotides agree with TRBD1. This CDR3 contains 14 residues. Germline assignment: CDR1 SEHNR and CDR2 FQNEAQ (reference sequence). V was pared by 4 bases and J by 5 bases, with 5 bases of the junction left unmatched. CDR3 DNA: TGTGCCAGCAGCTCCGACAGGGGGAGGTATGGCTACACCTTC. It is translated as CASSSDRGRYGYTF.

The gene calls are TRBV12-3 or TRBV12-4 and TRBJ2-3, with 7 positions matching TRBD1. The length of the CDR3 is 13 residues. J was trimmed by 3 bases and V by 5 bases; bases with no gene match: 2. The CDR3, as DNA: TGTGCCAGCAGTCAACAGGGGACAGATACGCAGTATTTT. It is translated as CASSQQGTDTQYF.

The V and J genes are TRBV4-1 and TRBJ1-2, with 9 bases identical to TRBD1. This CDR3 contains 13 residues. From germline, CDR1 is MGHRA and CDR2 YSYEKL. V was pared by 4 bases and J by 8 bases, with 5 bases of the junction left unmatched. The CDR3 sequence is CASSPDRGSGYTF. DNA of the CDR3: TGCGCCAGCAGCCCGGACAGGGGAAGCGGCTACACCTTC.

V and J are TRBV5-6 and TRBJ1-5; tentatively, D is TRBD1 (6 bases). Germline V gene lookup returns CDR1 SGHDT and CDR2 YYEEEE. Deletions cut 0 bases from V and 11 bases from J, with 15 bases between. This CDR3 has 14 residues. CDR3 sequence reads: CASSLDGRGGSQHF. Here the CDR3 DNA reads TGTGCCAGCAGCTTGGATGGGAGGGGGGGGTCCCAGCATTTT.